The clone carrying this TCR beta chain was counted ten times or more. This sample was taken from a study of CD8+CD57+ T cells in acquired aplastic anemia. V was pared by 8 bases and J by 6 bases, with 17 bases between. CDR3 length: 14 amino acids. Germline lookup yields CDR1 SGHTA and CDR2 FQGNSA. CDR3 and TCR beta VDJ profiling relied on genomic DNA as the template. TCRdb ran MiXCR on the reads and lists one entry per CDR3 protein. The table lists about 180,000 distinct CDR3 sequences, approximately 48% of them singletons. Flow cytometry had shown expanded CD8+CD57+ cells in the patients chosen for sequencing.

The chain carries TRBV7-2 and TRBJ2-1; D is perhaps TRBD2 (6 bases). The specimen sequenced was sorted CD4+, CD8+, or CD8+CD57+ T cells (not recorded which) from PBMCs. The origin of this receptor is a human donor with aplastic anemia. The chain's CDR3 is CASVVLRRGNEQFF. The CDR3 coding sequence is TGTGCCAGCGTGGTCCTCAGGCGGGGCAATGAGCAGTTCTTC.